These T cell receptor beta chains were read from a single sample in a study of T cell repertoires in cytomegalovirus infection. TCRdb re-analysed the reads in MiXCR, keeping a single row per CDR3 protein. The sample gives 100,000 to 150,000 distinct CDR3 sequences, about 24% of which show up once; 34% is in the top ten. Antigens for these TCRs are unknown. The sample comprised PBMCs, sequenced either directly or after in vitro stimulation (not recorded which). The receptors come from a human donor in good health (CMV status not recorded). Some clones in this sample may be carry-over from other donors' samples. Both conserved end residues are part of each CDR3. Each record gives: CDR3 DNA, CDR3 protein, clone size, J gene, D gene, V gene. A D gene is named only where the DNA matches it firmly. For some rows the clone size is stated as once, few or many, or as a class when expanded; others skip it.

CDR3nt: TGTGCCAGCAGCTTAGTCTCAGATACGCAGTATTTT
CDR3aa: CASSLVSDTQYF
abundance: few
j_gene: TRBJ2-3
d_gene: .
v_gene: TRBV7-9

CDR3nt: TGTGCCATCGAGGATAGCGGGACCTACGAGCAGTACTTC
CDR3aa: CAIEDSGTYEQYF
abundance: .
j_gene: TRBJ2-7
d_gene: TRBD2
v_gene: TRBV10-3

CDR3nt: TGTGCCACCAGTGATTTACACCCCTATGGTGAGCAGTTCTTC
CDR3aa: CATSDLHPYGEQFF
abundance: .
j_gene: TRBJ2-1
d_gene: .
v_gene: TRBV24-1

CDR3nt: TGTGCCACCAGTCACTTGGCGGGGGGAAACACCGGGGAGCTGTTTTTT
CDR3aa: CATSHLAGGNTGELFF
abundance: .
j_gene: TRBJ2-2
d_gene: TRBD2
v_gene: TRBV15

CDR3nt: TGCGCCAGCAGCTTCAGATTGGCTAGCGGGAGGTCAGAGACCCAGTACTTC
CDR3aa: CASSFRLASGRSETQYF
abundance: many
j_gene: TRBJ2-5
d_gene: TRBD2
v_gene: TRBV4-1

CDR3nt: TGTGCCAGCAGTGAGTATGCGGGAGCGAAGCAGTACTTC
CDR3aa: CASSEYAGAKQYF
abundance: few
j_gene: TRBJ2-7
d_gene: TRBD2
v_gene: TRBV6-4

CDR3nt: TGTGCCAGCAGCCTGTGGGCAGGGTCGCTCACCGGGGAGCTGTTTTTT
CDR3aa: CASSLWAGSLTGELFF
abundance: few
j_gene: TRBJ2-2
d_gene: .
v_gene: TRBV11-2

CDR3nt: TGTGCCAGCAGCCTAGGAGCATCCCTATCGGCCAAAAACATTCAGTACTTC
CDR3aa: CASSLGASLSAKNIQYF
abundance: many
j_gene: TRBJ2-4
d_gene: .
v_gene: TRBV7-2

CDR3nt: TGTGCCAGCAGCTTAAACCCACTAGCTAAAGAGACCCAGTACTTC
CDR3aa: CASSLNPLAKETQYF
abundance: .
j_gene: TRBJ2-5
d_gene: .
v_gene: TRBV7-2

CDR3nt: TGTGCCAGCAGCCTCCTCCTAGCGGGAGGGCTTATTAACACCGGGGAGCTGTTTTTT
CDR3aa: CASSLLLAGGLINTGELFF
abundance: few
j_gene: TRBJ2-2
d_gene: TRBD2
v_gene: TRBV5-4

CDR3nt: TGTGCCAGCAGCTTGACACTGAACACTGAAGCTTTCTTT
CDR3aa: CASSLTLNTEAFF
abundance: many
j_gene: TRBJ1-1
d_gene: .
v_gene: TRBV7-9

CDR3nt: TGTGCCAGTAGTATAGTAGCGACTAGCGGGAGAAACAATGAGCAGTTCTTC
CDR3aa: CASSIVATSGRNNEQFF
abundance: few
j_gene: TRBJ2-1
d_gene: TRBD2
v_gene: TRBV19

CDR3nt: TGTGCCAGCAGCTTAGATGTAGTGACCTATGGCTACACCTTC
CDR3aa: CASSLDVVTYGYTF
abundance: .
j_gene: TRBJ1-2
d_gene: .
v_gene: TRBV11-2

CDR3nt: TGTGCCAGCAGCCCAGGACTAGGTATCTACGAGCAGTACTTC
CDR3aa: CASSPGLGIYEQYF
abundance: few
j_gene: TRBJ2-7
d_gene: TRBD2
v_gene: TRBV11-2

CDR3nt: TGTGCCAGCAGCCCCGGGACAGCAGAGACCCAGTACTTC
CDR3aa: CASSPGTAETQYF
abundance: .
j_gene: TRBJ2-5
d_gene: TRBD1
v_gene: TRBV7-3

CDR3nt: TGTGCCAGCAGGAAGGGGGGGGGCGGCAATCAGCCCCAGCATTTT
CDR3aa: CASRKGGGGNQPQHF
abundance: many
j_gene: TRBJ1-5
d_gene: .
v_gene: TRBV7-2

CDR3nt: TGTGCCAGCAGTTTTAGGGGAGAGGGAACTGAAGCTTTCTTT
CDR3aa: CASSFRGEGTEAFF
abundance: .
j_gene: TRBJ1-1
d_gene: .
v_gene: TRBV12-3/TRBV12-4

CDR3nt: TGTGCCAGCAGTTTCCTGGGCCCTCAAGAGACCCAGTACTTC
CDR3aa: CASSFLGPQETQYF
abundance: many
j_gene: TRBJ2-5
d_gene: .
v_gene: TRBV27

CDR3nt: TGTGCCAGCAGTTATAGTTCCTATGAGCAGTTCTTC
CDR3aa: CASSYSSYEQFF
abundance: few
j_gene: TRBJ2-1
d_gene: .
v_gene: TRBV28

CDR3nt: TGTGCCAGCAGATCCATAGCGGGGGGAGCCAAAAACATTCAGTACTTC
CDR3aa: CASRSIAGGAKNIQYF
abundance: .
j_gene: TRBJ2-4
d_gene: TRBD2
v_gene: TRBV11-2

CDR3nt: TGCGCCAGCAGCCAAACGGGCATCTATGGCTACACCTTC
CDR3aa: CASSQTGIYGYTF
abundance: .
j_gene: TRBJ1-2
d_gene: .
v_gene: TRBV4-1

CDR3nt: TGTGCCAGCAGGGTCGGGGCAGGGAGTCAGCCCCAGCATTTT
CDR3aa: CASRVGAGSQPQHF
abundance: many
j_gene: TRBJ1-5
d_gene: .
v_gene: TRBV6-5

CDR3nt: TGTGCCAGTAGTTGGGCCAGGGGGCTTAGCACTGAAGCTTTCTTT
CDR3aa: CASSWARGLSTEAFF
abundance: .
j_gene: TRBJ1-1
d_gene: TRBD1
v_gene: TRBV19

CDR3nt: TGTGCCAGCAAGTATTATGGAGGGGGCGGGGATACGCAGTATTTT
CDR3aa: CASKYYGGGGDTQYF
abundance: few
j_gene: TRBJ2-3
d_gene: .
v_gene: TRBV19

CDR3nt: TGTGCCAGCAGCTTAGGACAGGCCTACACTGAAGCTTTCTTT
CDR3aa: CASSLGQAYTEAFF
abundance: few
j_gene: TRBJ1-1
d_gene: TRBD1
v_gene: TRBV12-3/TRBV12-4

CDR3nt: TGTGCCAGCAGCTTGGGGGGAGGGTACGAGCAGTACTTC
CDR3aa: CASSLGGGYEQYF
abundance: .
j_gene: TRBJ2-7
d_gene: TRBD2
v_gene: TRBV7-4

CDR3nt: TGTGCCAGCAGCTTAAGGCGGGGGGCCCCTGGAAACACCATATATTTT
CDR3aa: CASSLRRGAPGNTIYF
abundance: many
j_gene: TRBJ1-3
d_gene: .
v_gene: TRBV7-2

CDR3nt: TGTGCCAGCAGCGCCCAACCCCCGAGGACAGATACGCAGTATTTT
CDR3aa: CASSAQPPRTDTQYF
abundance: many
j_gene: TRBJ2-3
d_gene: .
v_gene: TRBV7-8

CDR3nt: TGTGCCAGCAGCTTGGTCCCTGGAAACACCATATATTTT
CDR3aa: CASSLVPGNTIYF
abundance: many
j_gene: TRBJ1-3
d_gene: .
v_gene: TRBV11-3

CDR3nt: TGCGCCAGCAGCCATTGGGACAGCAGAACAGATACGCAGTATTTT
CDR3aa: CASSHWDSRTDTQYF
abundance: .
j_gene: TRBJ2-3
d_gene: TRBD1
v_gene: TRBV4-1

CDR3nt: TGTGCCAGCAGCTGGCGGACAGCCATGAACACTGAAGCTTTCTTT
CDR3aa: CASSWRTAMNTEAFF
abundance: few
j_gene: TRBJ1-1
d_gene: .
v_gene: TRBV11-2

CDR3nt: TGTGCCAGCTCTGGCGGGGCGGATACGCAGTATTTT
CDR3aa: CASSGGADTQYF
abundance: .
j_gene: TRBJ2-3
d_gene: .
v_gene: TRBV7-8

CDR3nt: TGCGCCAGCAGCTACGGAACAGGGTCGGTCGAGACCCAGTACTTC
CDR3aa: CASSYGTGSVETQYF
abundance: few
j_gene: TRBJ2-5
d_gene: .
v_gene: TRBV5-1

CDR3nt: TGCAGCCTCCCAGCGGATAGCTCCTACGAGCAGTACTTC
CDR3aa: CSLPADSSYEQYF
abundance: .
j_gene: TRBJ2-7
d_gene: .
v_gene: TRBV20-1

CDR3nt: TGTGCCAGCAGCTTAGCCAGGGTGGACGCCGGGGAGCTGTTTTTT
CDR3aa: CASSLARVDAGELFF
abundance: few
j_gene: TRBJ2-2
d_gene: .
v_gene: TRBV7-9

CDR3nt: TGTGCCAGCAACCGACAGGGAATGAACACTGAAGCTTTCTTT
CDR3aa: CASNRQGMNTEAFF
abundance: .
j_gene: TRBJ1-1
d_gene: TRBD1
v_gene: TRBV6-1

CDR3nt: TGTGCCAGCAGCTTAGCGGATCATTGGCTCTATGGCTACACCTTC
CDR3aa: CASSLADHWLYGYTF
abundance: .
j_gene: TRBJ1-2
d_gene: .
v_gene: TRBV7-9

CDR3nt: TGTGCCAGCAGTCAGGCGGGCTACCGTAAGGAGCAGTTCTTC
CDR3aa: CASSQAGYRKEQFF
abundance: few
j_gene: TRBJ2-1
d_gene: .
v_gene: TRBV6-2/TRBV6-3

CDR3nt: TGTGCCAGCAGTCTCCTCGGAAAGACCCAGTACTTC
CDR3aa: CASSLLGKTQYF
abundance: many
j_gene: TRBJ2-5
d_gene: .
v_gene: TRBV6-2/TRBV6-3

CDR3nt: TGTGCCAGCAGCTTAGACAAGGGGCGGAACACTGAAGCTTTCTTT
CDR3aa: CASSLDKGRNTEAFF
abundance: .
j_gene: TRBJ1-1
d_gene: .
v_gene: TRBV7-2

CDR3nt: TGTGCCAGCAGTATTAACTACCTACAGGGAACAGATACGCAGTATTTT
CDR3aa: CASSINYLQGTDTQYF
abundance: .
j_gene: TRBJ2-3
d_gene: .
v_gene: TRBV6-8

CDR3nt: TGTGCCAGCAGTTTATTGGGGACGGCCGGGGAGCTGTTTTTT
CDR3aa: CASSLLGTAGELFF
abundance: .
j_gene: TRBJ2-2
d_gene: .
v_gene: TRBV27

CDR3nt: TGTGCCAGCAGCACTCCTTGGCGAGAGACCCAGTACTTC
CDR3aa: CASSTPWRETQYF
abundance: .
j_gene: TRBJ2-5
d_gene: .
v_gene: TRBV9

CDR3nt: TGTGCCAGCGCTAGGACAGGGGGTAACACTGAAGCTTTCTTT
CDR3aa: CASARTGGNTEAFF
abundance: many
j_gene: TRBJ1-1
d_gene: TRBD1
v_gene: TRBV12-3/TRBV12-4

CDR3nt: TGCAGTGCTAGGGGAGGGACAGGGGCCAATGAGCAGTTCTTC
CDR3aa: CSARGGTGANEQFF
abundance: few
j_gene: TRBJ2-1
d_gene: TRBD1
v_gene: TRBV20-1